This T cell receptor (beta chain) was identified in a study of sequential checkpoint blockade in melanoma. Study-level background: First-line arms were nivolumab then ipilimumab, or the reverse, randomized 1:1.

Profiling relied on immunoSEQ multiplex PCR, and the TCRdb table lists in-frame clones only, not all of them. In the table there are around 19,000 clones, approximately 85% of which are singletons. Stated treatment: randomized to nivolumab then ipilimumab (arm A) or the reverse (arm B). The sample was CD8+ T cells sorted from blood (inferred from file names), taken from a patient given nivolumab and ipilimumab in sequence. This receptor was taken from a human donor with melanoma.

The CDR3 spells CASTRGGMELFF. The CDR3 bases are TGTGCCAGCACCCGGGGGGGGATGGAGCTGTTTTTT. The rearrangement joins TRBV6-5 to TRBJ2-2; 8 bases line up with TRBD2. The CDR3 covers 12 residues. The V gene end was trimmed by 7 bases and the J gene end by 10 bases; junction bases not matched to a gene: 5. The V gene's germline CDR1 is MNHEY and CDR2 SVGAGI.